This TCR beta chain was recovered during a study of T cells in tuberculosis. The ends were cut back, 1 base at V and 7 bases at J, with 11 bases in the middle. Germline V gene sequence: CDR1 MGHDK, CDR2 SYGVNS. This CDR3 is built from 13 residues. Chain pairing is unknown; alpha and beta were sequenced separately. TCRdb's copy holds only in-frame clones and misses some; the assay was immunoSEQ multiplex PCR. The data hold 80,000 to 100,000 clones, with under 95% observed a single time. Sorting used thawed, overnight-rested PBMC stained with anti-CD3, a viability dye and GMM-loaded CD1B tetramer. The lipid loaded on the CD1B tetramers was C32 glucose monomycolate from Rhodococcus equi.

Sequencing input: CD1b-GMM tetramer-negative cells sorted from PBMCs. The chain links TRBV25-1 to TRBJ2-7; D not resolved. This clonotype originated in an adult woman with latent tuberculosis. CDR3: CASSELNSWEQYF. CDR3 coding DNA: TGTGCCAGCAGTGAATTGAACAGTTGGGAGCAGTACTTC.